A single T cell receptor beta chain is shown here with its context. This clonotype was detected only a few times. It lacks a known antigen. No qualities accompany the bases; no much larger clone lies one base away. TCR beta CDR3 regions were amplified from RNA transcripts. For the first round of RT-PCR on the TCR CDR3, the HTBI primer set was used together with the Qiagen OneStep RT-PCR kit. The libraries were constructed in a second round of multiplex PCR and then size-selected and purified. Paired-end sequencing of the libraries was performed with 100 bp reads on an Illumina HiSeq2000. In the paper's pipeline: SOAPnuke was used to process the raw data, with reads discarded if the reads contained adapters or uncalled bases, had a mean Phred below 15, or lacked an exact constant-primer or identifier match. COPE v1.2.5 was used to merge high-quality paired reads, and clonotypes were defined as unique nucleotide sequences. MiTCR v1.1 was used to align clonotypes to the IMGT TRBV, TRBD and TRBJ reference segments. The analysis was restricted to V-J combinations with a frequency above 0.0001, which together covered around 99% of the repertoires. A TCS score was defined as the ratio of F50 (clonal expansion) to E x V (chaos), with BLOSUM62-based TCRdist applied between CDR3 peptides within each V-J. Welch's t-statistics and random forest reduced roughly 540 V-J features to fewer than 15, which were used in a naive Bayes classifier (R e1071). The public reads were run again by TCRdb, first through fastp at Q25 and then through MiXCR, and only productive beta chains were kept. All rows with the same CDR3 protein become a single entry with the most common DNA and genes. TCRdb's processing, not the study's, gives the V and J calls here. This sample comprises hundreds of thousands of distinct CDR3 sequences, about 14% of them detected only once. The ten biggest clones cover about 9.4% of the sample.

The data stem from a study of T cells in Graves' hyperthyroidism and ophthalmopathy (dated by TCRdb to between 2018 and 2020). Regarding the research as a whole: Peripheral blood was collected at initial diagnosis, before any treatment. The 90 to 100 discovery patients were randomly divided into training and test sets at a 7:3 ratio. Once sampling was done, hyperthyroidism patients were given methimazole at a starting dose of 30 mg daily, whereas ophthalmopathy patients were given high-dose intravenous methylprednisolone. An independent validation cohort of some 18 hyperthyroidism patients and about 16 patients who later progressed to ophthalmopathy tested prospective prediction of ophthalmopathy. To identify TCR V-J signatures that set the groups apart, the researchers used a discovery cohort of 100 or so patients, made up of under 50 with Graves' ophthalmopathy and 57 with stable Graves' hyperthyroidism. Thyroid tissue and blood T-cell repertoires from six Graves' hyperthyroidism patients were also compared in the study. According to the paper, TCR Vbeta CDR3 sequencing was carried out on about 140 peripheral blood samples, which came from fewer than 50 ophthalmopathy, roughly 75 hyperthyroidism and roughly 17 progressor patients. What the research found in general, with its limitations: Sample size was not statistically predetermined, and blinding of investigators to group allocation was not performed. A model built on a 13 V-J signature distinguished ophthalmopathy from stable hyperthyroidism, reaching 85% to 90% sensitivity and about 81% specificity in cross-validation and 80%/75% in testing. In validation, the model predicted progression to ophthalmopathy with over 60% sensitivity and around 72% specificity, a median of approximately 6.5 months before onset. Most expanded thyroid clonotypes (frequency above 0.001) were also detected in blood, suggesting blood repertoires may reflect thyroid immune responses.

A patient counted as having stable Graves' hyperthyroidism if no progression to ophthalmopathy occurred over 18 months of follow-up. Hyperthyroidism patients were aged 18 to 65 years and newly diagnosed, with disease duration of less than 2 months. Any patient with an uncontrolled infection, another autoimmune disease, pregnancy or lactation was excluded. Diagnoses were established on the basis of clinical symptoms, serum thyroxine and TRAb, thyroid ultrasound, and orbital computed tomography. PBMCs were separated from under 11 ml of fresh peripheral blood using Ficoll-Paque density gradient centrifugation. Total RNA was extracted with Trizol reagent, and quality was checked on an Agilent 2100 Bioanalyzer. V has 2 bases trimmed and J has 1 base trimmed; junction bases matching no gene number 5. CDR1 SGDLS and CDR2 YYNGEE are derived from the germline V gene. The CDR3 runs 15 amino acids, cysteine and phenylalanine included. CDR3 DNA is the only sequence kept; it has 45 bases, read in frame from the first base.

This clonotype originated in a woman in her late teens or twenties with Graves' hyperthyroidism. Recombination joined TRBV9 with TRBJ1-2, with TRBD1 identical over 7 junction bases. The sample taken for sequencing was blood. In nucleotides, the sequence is TGTGCCAGCAGCGTGGGGGACAGTGTTAACTATGGCTACACCTTC. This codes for CASSVGDSVNYGYTF.